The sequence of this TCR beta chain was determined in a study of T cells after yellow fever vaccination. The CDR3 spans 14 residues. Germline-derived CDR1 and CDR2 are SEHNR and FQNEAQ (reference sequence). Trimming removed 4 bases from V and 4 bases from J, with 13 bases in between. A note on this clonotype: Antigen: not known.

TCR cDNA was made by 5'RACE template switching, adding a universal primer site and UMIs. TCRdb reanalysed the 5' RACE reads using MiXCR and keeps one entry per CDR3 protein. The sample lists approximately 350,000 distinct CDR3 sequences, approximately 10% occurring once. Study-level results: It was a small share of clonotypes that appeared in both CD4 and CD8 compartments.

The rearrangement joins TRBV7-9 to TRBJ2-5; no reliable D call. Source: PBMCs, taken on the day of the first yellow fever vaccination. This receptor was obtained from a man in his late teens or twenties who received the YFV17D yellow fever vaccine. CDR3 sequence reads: CASSSAEYRETQYF. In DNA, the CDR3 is TGTGCCAGCAGCTCGGCCGAATACAGAGAGACCCAGTACTTC.